Shown below are 10 T cell receptor beta chains from a single sample sequenced in a study of cytomegalovirus exposure and HLA in healthy donors. Vbeta (60) and Jbeta (13) primers were used in the PCR. The data were produced by immunoSEQ multiplex PCR, yet TCRdb's version contains in-frame clones alone and is incomplete. The sample has some 130,000 clones; 60% to 80% are singletons. The sample consisted of PBMCs. The receptors originated from a female donor in good health and CMV-seronegative.

The chain recombines TRBV5-6 with TRBJ1-2; TRBD1 aligns across 11 bases. There are 13 residues in the CDR3. Trimming cost V 1 base and J 9 bases; bases outside gene matches: 2. Germline-derived CDR1 and CDR2 are SGHDT and YYEEEE. CDR3 region: CASSLRTGGRYTF. The CDR3 region has the DNA TGTGCCAGCAGCTTGCGGACAGGGGGCCGCTACACCTTC.

CDR3 loop: CASSVSRLAGVRTGELFF. The CDR3, as DNA: TGTGCCAGCAGCGTATCAAGACTAGCGGGAGTACGGACCGGGGAGCTGTTTTTT. The V call is TRBV2, the J call TRBJ2-2; 12 bases align to TRBD2. V was pared by 6 bases and J by 5 bases, with 13 bases of the junction left unmatched. The CDR3 loop spans 18 amino acids. The germline V gene has CDR1 SNHLY and CDR2 FYNNEI.

This chain joins TRBV6-5 and TRBJ1-4, with D maybe TRBD1 (5 bases). V dropped 2 bases and J dropped 4 bases, with 11 bases sitting between them. The germline gives CDR1 MNHEY, CDR2 SVGAGI. The CDR3 spans 15 residues. CDR3 coding DNA: TGTGCCAGCAGTTACCGGACACCGATTAATGAAAAACTGTTTTTT. It yields the protein CASSYRTPINEKLFF.

The sample holds a few counts of this clone. The chain links TRBV11-2 to TRBJ2-7, with 9 bases that match TRBD1. The germline V gene encodes CDR1 SGHAT and CDR2 FQNNGV. After removal of 4 bases from V and 3 bases from J, the junction contained 4 bases not matched to a gene. CDR3 length: 14 amino acids. The CDR3 DNA is TGTGCCAGCAGCTCCTCGGGACAGGGCTACGAGCAGTACTTC. Translated, it gives CASSSSGQGYEQYF.

J is TRBJ2-7 and V is TRBV30; weak D call: TRBD1 (6 bases). In germline, CDR1 is GTSNPN, CDR2 SVGIG (reference sequence). V was shortened by 5 bases and J by 1 base, with 15 bases between the two germline ends. This CDR3 spans 14 amino acids. The CDR3 region is CAWGSWDISYEQYF. The CDR3 nucleotides are TGTGCCTGGGGGTCGTGGGACATTTCCTACGAGCAGTACTTC.

The chain has TRBV5-1 and TRBJ2-3; TRBD2 aligns across 13 bases. The trim removed 0 bases at V and 4 bases at J, leaving 2 bases unmatched. The CDR3 loop spans 16 amino acids. Germline-derived CDR1 and CDR2 are SGHRS and YFSETQ. CDR3 bases: TGCGCCAGCAGCTTGGGACTAGCGGGAGGTGCAGATACGCAGTATTTT. This translates into CASSLGLAGGADTQYF.

This chain links TRBV6-5 with TRBJ1-5; 8 bases line up with TRBD1. Trimming at V came to 5 bases and at J to 7 bases, leaving 7 bases not matched to a gene. There are 14 residues in the CDR3. Germline CDR1 and CDR2: MNHEY and SVGAGI. The CDR3 DNA reads TGTGCCAGCAGTCCTGGACAGGGAAGACAGCCCCAGCATTTT. Translated, it gives CASSPGQGRQPQHF.

The chain joins TRBV18 to TRBJ2-1, with 7 bases lining up with TRBD2. V lost 0 bases to trimming and J lost 0 bases; unmatched junction nucleotides: 5. Germline V CDR1 and CDR2: KGHSH, LQKENI. CDR3 size: 17 residues. This CDR3 reads CASSPPSGGSSYNEQFF. The CDR3 DNA sequence: TGTGCCAGCTCACCACCGTCCGGCGGGAGCTCCTACAATGAGCAGTTCTTC.

The rearrangement links TRBV7-2 to TRBJ2-1, with 13 bases identical to TRBD2. Germline V gene sequence: CDR1 SGHTA, CDR2 FQGNSA. This CDR3 has 16 amino acids. V lost 5 bases and J lost 6; bases outside the gene matches: 7. CDR3 amino acids: CASSARTSGSINEQFF. The CDR3 region has the DNA TGTGCCAGCAGCGCACGGACTAGCGGGAGTATCAATGAGCAGTTCTTC.

This chain links TRBV7-2 with TRBJ2-7; tentative D call: TRBD2 (5 bases). From germline, CDR1 is SGHTA and CDR2 FQGNSA. The CDR3 has 12 amino acids. V lost 4 bases, J lost 4 bases, and 8 bases lay in between. CDR3 DNA sequence: TGTGCCAGCAGCTCTCCGGGATACGAGCAGTACTTC. Translated, it gives CASSSPGYEQYF.